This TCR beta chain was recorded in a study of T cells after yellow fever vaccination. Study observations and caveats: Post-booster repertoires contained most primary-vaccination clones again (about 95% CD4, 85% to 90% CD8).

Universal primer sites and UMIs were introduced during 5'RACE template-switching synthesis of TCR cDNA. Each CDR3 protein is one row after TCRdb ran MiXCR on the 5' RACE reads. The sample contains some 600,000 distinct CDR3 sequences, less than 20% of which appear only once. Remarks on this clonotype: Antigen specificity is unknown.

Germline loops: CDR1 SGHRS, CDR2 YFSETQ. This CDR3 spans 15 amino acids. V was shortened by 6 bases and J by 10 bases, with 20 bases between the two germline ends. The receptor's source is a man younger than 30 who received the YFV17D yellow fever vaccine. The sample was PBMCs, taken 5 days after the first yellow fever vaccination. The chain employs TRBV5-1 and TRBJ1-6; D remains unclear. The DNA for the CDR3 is TGCGCCAGCAAGAATCAGTGGCAGGCTACCTCACCCCTCCACTTT. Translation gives CASKNQWQATSPLHF. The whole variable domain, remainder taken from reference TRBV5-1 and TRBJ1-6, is KAGVTQTPRYLIKTRGQQVTLSCSPISGHRSVSWYQQTPGQGLQFLFEYFSETQRNKGNFPGRFSGRQFSNSRSEMNVSTLELGDSALYLCASKNQWQATSPLHFGNGTRLTVT.